This T cell receptor (beta chain) was recorded in a study of shared clonotypes between healthy human individuals. Study background: Donor composition was a couple of women and a few men, aged 18 to 49.

Replicate PCRs run on sorted subsets employed around 200 ng DNA, roughly 30,000 T cell genomes. Methods used by the authors: Because ImmunoSEQ provided only junction sequences with no quality scores, the filtering differed. TCRdb's table, derived via immunoSEQ multiplex PCR, lists solely in-frame clones and lacks some. The V and J calls and the clone size are those of that table, but D and trimming were determined from the DNA. There are nearly 600,000 clones in the sample; 95% to 96% occur only once, and 0.1% to 0.11% lies in the top ten. The germline CDR1 and CDR2 sequences are WNHNN and SYGVQD (reference sequence). The CDR3 loop spans 15 amino acids. The V segment lost 0 bases and the J segment 4 bases; nucleotides outside the gene matches: 4. General observations from the study: Generally, naive subsets (rather than memory subsets) showed larger estimated richness.

Cells designated naive CD8 were CD45RO-negative and were positively selected for CCR7, with terminally differentiated effector memory CD45RA+ cells excluded. Comments on this clone: Its antigen remains unknown.

This receptor was taken from a woman between 25 and 40 years old in good health. Sequences were obtained from naive CD8+ T cells sorted from blood. The rearrangement uses TRBV10-1 and TRBJ1-1; 8 nucleotides line up with TRBD1. CDR3 sequence (DNA): TGCGCCAGCAGTGAGTCAGGACAGGGTGGCACTGAAGCTTTCTTT. Residues: CASSESGQGGTEAFF.